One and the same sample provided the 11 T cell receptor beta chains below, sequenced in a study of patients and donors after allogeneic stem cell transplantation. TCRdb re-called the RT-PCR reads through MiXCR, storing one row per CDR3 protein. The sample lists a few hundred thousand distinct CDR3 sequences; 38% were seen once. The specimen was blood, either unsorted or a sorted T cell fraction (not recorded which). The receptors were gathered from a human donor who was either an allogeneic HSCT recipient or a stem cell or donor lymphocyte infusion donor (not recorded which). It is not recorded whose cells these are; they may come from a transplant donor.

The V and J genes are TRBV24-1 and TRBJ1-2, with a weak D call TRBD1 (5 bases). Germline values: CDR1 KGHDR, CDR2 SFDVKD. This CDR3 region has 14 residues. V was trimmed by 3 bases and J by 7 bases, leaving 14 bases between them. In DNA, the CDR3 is TGTGCCACCAGTGATGCACAAGGGACGGGTGGCTACACCTTC. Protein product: CATSDAQGTGGYTF.

In nucleotides, the CDR3 is TGCGCCAGCAGCTTGGCGGGACAGTATGGCTACACCTTC. It translates to CASSLAGQYGYTF. This sequence joins TRBV5-1 and TRBJ1-2; 7 nucleotides match TRBD1. With 0 bases clipped from V and 5 bases from J, the junction kept 1 base outside the gene matches. This CDR3 contains 13 residues. Per germline, CDR1 SGHRS and CDR2 YFSETQ.

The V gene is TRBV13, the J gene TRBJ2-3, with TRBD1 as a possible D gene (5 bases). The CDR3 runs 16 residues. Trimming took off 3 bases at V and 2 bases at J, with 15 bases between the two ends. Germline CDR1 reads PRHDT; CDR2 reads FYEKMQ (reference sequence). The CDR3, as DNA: TGTGCCAGCAGCTTGGGGCCAGTACTACCCACAGATACGCAGTATTTT. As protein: CASSLGPVLPTDTQYF. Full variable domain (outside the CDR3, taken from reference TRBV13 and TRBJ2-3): AAGVIQSPRHLIKEKRETATLKCYPIPRHDTVYWYQQGPGQDPQFLISFYEKMQSDKGSIPDRFSAQQFSDYHSELNMSSLELGDSALYFCASSLGPVLPTDTQYFGPGTRLTVL.

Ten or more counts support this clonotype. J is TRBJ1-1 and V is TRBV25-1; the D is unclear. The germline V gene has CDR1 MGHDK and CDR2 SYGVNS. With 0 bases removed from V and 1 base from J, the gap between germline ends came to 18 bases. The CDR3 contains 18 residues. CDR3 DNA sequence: TGTGCCAGCAGTGAATATATAAGGCCCCTAGTAGGGAACACTGAAGCTTTCTTT. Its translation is CASSEYIRPLVGNTEAFF.

CDR3 nucleotide sequence: TGTGCCAGCAGCTTGAGCGGGGCCCCCTACAATGAGCAGTTCTTC. The encoded protein is CASSLSGAPYNEQFF. This rearrangement joins TRBV5-5 to TRBJ2-1, with 7 bases fitting TRBD2. With 1 base clipped from V and 2 bases from J, the junction kept 3 bases outside the gene matches. CDR1 and CDR2 (germline): SGHKS, YYEKEE (reference sequence). This CDR3 is 15 amino acids long.

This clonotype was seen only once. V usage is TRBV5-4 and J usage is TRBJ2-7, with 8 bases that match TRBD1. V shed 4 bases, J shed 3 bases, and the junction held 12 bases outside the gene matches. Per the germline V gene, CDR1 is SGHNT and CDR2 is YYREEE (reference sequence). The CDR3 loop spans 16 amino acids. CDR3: CASSPTGTGLLYEQYF. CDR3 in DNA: TGTGCCAGCAGCCCGACAGGGACAGGCCTTCTCTACGAGCAGTACTTC.

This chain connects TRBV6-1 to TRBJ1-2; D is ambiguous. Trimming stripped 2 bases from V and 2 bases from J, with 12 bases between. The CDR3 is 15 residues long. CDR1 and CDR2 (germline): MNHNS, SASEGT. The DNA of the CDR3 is TGTGCCAGCAGTGAATACCCGGCCGGGAACTATGGCTACACCTTC. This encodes CASSEYPAGNYGYTF.

CDR3 sequence (DNA): TGCAGTGCTATGGACGAATACGAGCAGTACTTC. Translation: CSAMDEYEQYF. The J gene is TRBJ2-7, the V gene TRBV20-1; the D is unclear. Between the trimmed V and J ends, which lost 4 bases and 4 bases, there was a span of 8 bases. The CDR3 has 11 residues. Germline assignment: CDR1 DFQATT and CDR2 SNEGSKA (reference sequence).

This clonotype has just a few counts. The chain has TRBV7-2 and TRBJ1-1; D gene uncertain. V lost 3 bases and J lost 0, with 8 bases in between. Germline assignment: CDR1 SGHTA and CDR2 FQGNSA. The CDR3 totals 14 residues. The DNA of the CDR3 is TGTGCCAGCAGCTTCCTTACTTTGAACACTGAAGCTTTCTTT. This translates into CASSFLTLNTEAFF.

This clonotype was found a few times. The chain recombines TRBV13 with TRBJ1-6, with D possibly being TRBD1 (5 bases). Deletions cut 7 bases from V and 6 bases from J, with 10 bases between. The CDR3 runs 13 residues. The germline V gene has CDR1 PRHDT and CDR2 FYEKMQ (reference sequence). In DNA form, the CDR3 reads TGTGCCAGCACCCGGGGCTTTAATTCACCCCTCCACTTT. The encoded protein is CASTRGFNSPLHF. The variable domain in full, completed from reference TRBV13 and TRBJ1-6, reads AAGVIQSPRHLIKEKRETATLKCYPIPRHDTVYWYQQGPGQDPQFLISFYEKMQSDKGSIPDRFSAQQFSDYHSELNMSSLELGDSALYFCASTRGFNSPLHFGNGTRLTVT.

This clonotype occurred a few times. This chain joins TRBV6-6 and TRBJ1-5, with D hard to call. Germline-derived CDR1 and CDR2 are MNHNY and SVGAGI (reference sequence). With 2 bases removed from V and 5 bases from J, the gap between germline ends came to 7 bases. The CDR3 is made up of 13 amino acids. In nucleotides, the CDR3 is TGTGCCAGCAGTTACCGGCGGGATCAGCCCCAGCATTTT. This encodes CASSYRRDQPQHF.